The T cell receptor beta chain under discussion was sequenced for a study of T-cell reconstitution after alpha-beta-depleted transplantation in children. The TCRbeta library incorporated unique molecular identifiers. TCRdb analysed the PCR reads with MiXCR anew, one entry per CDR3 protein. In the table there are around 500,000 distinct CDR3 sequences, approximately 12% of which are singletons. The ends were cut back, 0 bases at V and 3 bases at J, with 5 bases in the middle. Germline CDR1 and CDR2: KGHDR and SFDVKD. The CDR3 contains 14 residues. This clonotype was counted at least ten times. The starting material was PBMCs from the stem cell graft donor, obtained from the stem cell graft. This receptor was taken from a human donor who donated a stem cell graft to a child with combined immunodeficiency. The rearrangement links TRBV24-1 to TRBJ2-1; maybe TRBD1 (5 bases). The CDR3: CATSDLRGYNEQFF. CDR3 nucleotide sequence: TGTGCCACCAGTGATTTGAGGGGCTACAATGAGCAGTTCTTC.